Following are 11 T cell receptor beta chains from one sample sequenced in a study of control samples from healthy donors and cancer patients. The data were produced by immunoSEQ multiplex PCR, yet TCRdb's version contains in-frame clones alone and is incomplete. The sample carries 95,000 to 150,000 clones, around 87% recorded once. The specimen sequenced was blood. The receptor set was obtained from a man aged 25 to 40 in good health.

This chain uses TRBV6-5 with TRBJ1-5, with a weak D call TRBD1 (5 bases). Germline V gene data show CDR1 as MNHEY and CDR2 as SVGAGI. Trimming left V 7 bases short and J 7 bases short, with 14 bases between. The CDR3 length is 13 residues. CDR3 in DNA: TGTGCCAGCAACTCCAGGGTTCGACAGCCCCAGCATTTT. Amino acid sequence: CASNSRVRQPQHF.

The V call is TRBV30, the J call TRBJ2-7, with a weak D call TRBD2 (6 bases). The germline CDR1 and CDR2 sequences are GTSNPN and SVGIG (reference sequence). The CDR3 runs to 13 residues. In DNA form, the CDR3 reads TGTGCAATTCGGGGGAAGGGCCTGAGGGAGCAGTACTTC. This encodes CAIRGKGLREQYF.

V gene TRBV5-4 combines with J gene TRBJ1-2; a weak D match, TRBD1 (6 bases). Germline assignment: CDR1 SGHNT and CDR2 YYREEE (reference sequence). Trimming took 4 bases from V and 3 from J, leaving 13 bases between them. The CDR3 is made up of 14 amino acids. The CDR3 DNA reads TGTGCCAGCAGCGTGCTGGGGGGCGACTATGGCTACACCTTC. Translating it yields CASSVLGGDYGYTF.

CDR3 amino acids: CASRSLGGANTEAFF. CDR3 nucleotides: TGTGCCAGCAGGTCCCTGGGGGGCGCGAACACTGAAGCTTTCTTT. This chain joins TRBV4-2 and TRBJ1-1; tentative D call: TRBD1 (6 bases). The CDR3 consists of 15 residues. The V gene lost 6 bases and the J gene lost 1 base, with 15 bases spanning the gap. The V gene's germline CDR1 is LGHNA and CDR2 YNFKEQ.

Turning to this clone: This specimen includes other DNA sequences encoding the same CDR3. This sequence joins TRBV5-1 and TRBJ2-7; TRBD1 aligns across 9 bases. The V gene's germline CDR1 is SGHRS and CDR2 YFSETQ. Trimming at V came to 1 base and at J to 0 bases, leaving 5 bases not matched to a gene. The CDR3 has 16 amino acids. CDR3 nucleotide sequence: TGCGCCAGCAGCTTGCAGGGACAGGGAAGCTCCTACGAGCAGTACTTC. It specifies CASSLQGQGSSYEQYF.

This clone came up once. V gene TRBV21-1 combines with J gene TRBJ1-2; the D call in the table, TRBD1, was not verified against the DNA. TRBV21-1 corresponds to a pseudogene. CDR3 length: 16 amino acids. CDR3 in amino acids: CASSPGDRPTNYGYTF. Here the CDR3 DNA reads TGTGCCAGCAGCCCTGGGGACAGACCTACTAACTATGGCTACACCTTC.

The chain links TRBV9 to TRBJ2-1; TRBD2 might be the D (5 bases). The length of the CDR3 is 16 residues. Germline assignment: CDR1 SGDLS and CDR2 YYNGEE. The germline V and J ends were trimmed by 4 bases and 0 bases, with 14 bases remaining between them. CDR3 sequence (DNA): TGTGCCAGCAGCCCCCACGAGGGCAACTCCTACAATGAGCAGTTCTTC. It translates to CASSPHEGNSYNEQFF.

The rearrangement links TRBV7-6 to TRBJ2-3, with unresolved D. The V end was cut by 2 bases, the J end by 6 bases, with 9 bases between. Germline-derived CDR1 and CDR2 are SGHVS and FNYEAQ. This CDR3 has 13 residues. CDR3 loop: CASSLPPLDTQYF. DNA for the CDR3: TGTGCCAGCAGCTTACCCCCCCTGGATACGCAGTATTTT.

This chain joins TRBV27 and TRBJ2-7, with 9 bases matching TRBD1. V trimming: 0 bases; J trimming: 4 bases; junction bases outside the gene matches: 4. Per germline, CDR1 MNHEY and CDR2 SMNVEV (reference sequence). CDR3 length equals 15 residues. This CDR3 reads CASSLSDRGGYEQYF. The DNA of the CDR3 is TGTGCCAGCAGTTTATCGGACAGGGGAGGATACGAGCAGTACTTC.

The rearrangement joins TRBV2 to TRBJ1-1, with D perhaps TRBD1 (5 bases). Germline-derived CDR1 and CDR2 are SNHLY and FYNNEI. The CDR3 has 15 residues. V lost 5 bases, J lost 2 bases, and 15 bases lay in between. Written as DNA, the CDR3 is TGTGCCAGCAGTATCCGCGGACAATCCAACACTGAAGCTTTCTTT. Translated, it gives CASSIRGQSNTEAFF.

V gene TRBV6-1 combines with J gene TRBJ1-1; D is perhaps TRBD1 (6 bases). There are 17 residues in the CDR3. The ends were cut back, 3 bases at V and 0 bases at J, with 17 bases in the middle. CDR1 and CDR2 (germline): MNHNS, SASEGT. The CDR3 reads CASSDPTGFYMNTEAFF. Here the CDR3 DNA reads TGTGCCAGCAGTGACCCGACAGGCTTCTACATGAACACTGAAGCTTTCTTT.